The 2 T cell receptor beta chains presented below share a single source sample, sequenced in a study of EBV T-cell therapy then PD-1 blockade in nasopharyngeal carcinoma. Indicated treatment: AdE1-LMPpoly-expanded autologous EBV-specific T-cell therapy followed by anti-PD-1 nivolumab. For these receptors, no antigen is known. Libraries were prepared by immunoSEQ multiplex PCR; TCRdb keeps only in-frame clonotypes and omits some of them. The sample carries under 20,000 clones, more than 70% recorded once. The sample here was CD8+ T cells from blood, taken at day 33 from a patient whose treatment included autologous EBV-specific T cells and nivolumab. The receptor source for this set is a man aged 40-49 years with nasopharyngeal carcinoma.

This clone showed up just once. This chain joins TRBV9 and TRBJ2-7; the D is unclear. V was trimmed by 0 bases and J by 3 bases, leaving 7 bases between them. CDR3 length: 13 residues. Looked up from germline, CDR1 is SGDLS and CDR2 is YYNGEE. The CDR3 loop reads CASSVVSGYEQYF. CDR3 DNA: TGTGCCAGCAGCGTAGTCTCGGGCTACGAGCAGTACTTC.

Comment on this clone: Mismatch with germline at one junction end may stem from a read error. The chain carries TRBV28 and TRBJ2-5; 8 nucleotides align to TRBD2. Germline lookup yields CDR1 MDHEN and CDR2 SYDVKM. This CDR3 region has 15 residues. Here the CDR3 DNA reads TGTGCCAGCAGTTTATGGGCGGGGGGTCAAGGGACCCAGTACTTC. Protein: CASSLWAGGQGTQYF.